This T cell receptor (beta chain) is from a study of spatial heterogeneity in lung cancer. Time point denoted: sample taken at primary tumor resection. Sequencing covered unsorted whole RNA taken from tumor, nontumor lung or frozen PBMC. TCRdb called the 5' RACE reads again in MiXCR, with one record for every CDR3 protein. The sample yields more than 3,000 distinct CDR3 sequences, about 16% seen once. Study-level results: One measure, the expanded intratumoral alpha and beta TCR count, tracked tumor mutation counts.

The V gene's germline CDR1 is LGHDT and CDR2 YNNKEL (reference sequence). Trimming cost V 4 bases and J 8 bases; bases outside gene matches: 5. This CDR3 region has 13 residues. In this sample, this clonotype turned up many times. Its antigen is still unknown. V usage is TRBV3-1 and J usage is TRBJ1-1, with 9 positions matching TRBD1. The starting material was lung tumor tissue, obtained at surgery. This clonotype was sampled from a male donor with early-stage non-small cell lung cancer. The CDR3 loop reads CASSPGTGLEAFF. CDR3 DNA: TGTGCCAGCAGCCCAGGGACAGGGCTCGAAGCTTTCTTT.